A selection of T cell receptor beta chains follows, all from one sample in a study of cytomegalovirus exposure and HLA in healthy donors. Assay: immunoSEQ multiplex PCR; the TCRdb copy retains only in-frame clones and omits some. The sample has approximately 81,000 clones, 70% to 80% seen once. The sequenced sample was PBMCs. Source of these receptors: a man aged 45 to 65 in good health and CMV-seropositive. The CDR3 runs from the conserved cysteine through the conserved F or W. A D gene is named only where the DNA matches it firmly. The size entry is marked missing in some rows and otherwise reads once, few, many or a size class.

clone_size	v_call	d_call	j_call	cdr3_nt	cdr3_aa
NA	TRBV11-1	TRBD2	TRBJ2-1	TGTGCCAGCAGCTTAGAGACTAGCGGGAGAAACAATGAGCAGTTCTTC	CASSLETSGRNNEQFF
NA	TRBV7-9	TRBD2	TRBJ2-7	TGTGCCAGCAGCTTGCAACTAGCGGGACGCCACGAGCAGTACTTC	CASSLQLAGRHEQYF
NA	TRBV6-5	NA	TRBJ2-1	TGTGCCAGCAGTTACGCATTTCGACTACCTAATGAGCAGTTCTTC	CASSYAFRLPNEQFF
NA	TRBV2	NA	TRBJ2-7	TGTGCCAGCAGCTTAGCGGAGGGCCACGAGCAGTACTTC	CASSLAEGHEQYF
NA	TRBV18	NA	TRBJ1-1	TGTGCCAGCTCACAGGACAGGAACACTGAAGCTTTCTTT	CASSQDRNTEAFF
NA	TRBV5-1	TRBD1	TRBJ2-7	TGCGCCAGCAGCTTGTTAGGGGACAGTTACTACGAGCAGTACTTC	CASSLLGDSYYEQYF
NA	TRBV5-7	TRBD1	TRBJ1-1	TGTGCCAGCGCGGACAGGGGGCACGGAAAGACGGGCACTGAAGCTTTCTTT	CASADRGHGKTGTEAFF
NA	TRBV19	TRBD2	TRBJ2-1	TGTGCCAGTACCTATCTAGCGGGAACCTCCAATGAGCAGTTCTTC	CASTYLAGTSNEQFF
NA	TRBV7-9	NA	TRBJ1-1	TGTGCCAGCAGCCTCGGACAGTTGAACACTGAAGCTTTCTTT	CASSLGQLNTEAFF
once	TRBV5-1	NA	TRBJ2-4	TGCGCCAGCAGCTTAGACGGGGACAAAAACATTCAGTACTTC	CASSLDGDKNIQYF
once	TRBV7-2	TRBD1	TRBJ2-7	TGTGCCAGCAGCTTAGCGATAGGGGGCTCGTTTTACTCCTACGAGCAGTACTTC	CASSLAIGGSFYSYEQYF